This T cell receptor (beta chain) was observed in a study of T cell responses to AZD1222 COVID-19 vaccine. General study findings and limits: Breadth and depth of Spike-specific TCRs rose after two AZD1222 doses. In all cases, repertoires were sampled only after the peak T cell response.

About this clone: Its antigen is unknown.

Trimming took 1 base from V and 5 from J; bases not matched to a gene: 12. The CDR3 has 18 amino acids. Per the germline V gene, CDR1 is LNHDA and CDR2 is SQIVND (reference sequence). Clones were sequenced by immunoSEQ multiplex PCR, and TCRdb holds only the in-frame ones, with some missing. The sample holds 100,000 to 150,000 clones, around 89% seen once. This chain joins TRBV19 and TRBJ2-4; 9 bases are shared with TRBD1. The sequence was collected from an adult in good health. The specimen was peripheral blood, collected on day 0 of AZD1222 vaccination. CDR3 in amino acids: CASSIVLGQGRHQNIQYF. The CDR3, as DNA: TGTGCCAGTAGTATAGTTTTAGGACAGGGGAGACACCAAAACATTCAGTACTTC.